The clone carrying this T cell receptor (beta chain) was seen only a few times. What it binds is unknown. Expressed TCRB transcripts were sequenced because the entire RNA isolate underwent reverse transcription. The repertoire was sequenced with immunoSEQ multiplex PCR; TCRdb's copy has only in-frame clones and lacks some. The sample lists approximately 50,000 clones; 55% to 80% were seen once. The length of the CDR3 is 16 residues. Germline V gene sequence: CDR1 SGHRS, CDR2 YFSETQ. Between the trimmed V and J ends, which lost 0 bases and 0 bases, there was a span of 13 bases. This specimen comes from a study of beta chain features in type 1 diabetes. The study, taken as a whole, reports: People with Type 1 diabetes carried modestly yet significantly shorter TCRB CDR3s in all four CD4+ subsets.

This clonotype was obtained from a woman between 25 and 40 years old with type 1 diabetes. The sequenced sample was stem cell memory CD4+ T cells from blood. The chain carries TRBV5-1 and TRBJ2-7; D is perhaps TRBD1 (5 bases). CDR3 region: CASSLEGSESSYEQYF. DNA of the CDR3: TGCGCCAGCAGCTTGGAGGGGTCAGAGAGCTCCTACGAGCAGTACTTC. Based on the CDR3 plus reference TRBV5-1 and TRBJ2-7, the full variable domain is KAGVTQTPRYLIKTRGQQVTLSCSPISGHRSVSWYQQTPGQGLQFLFEYFSETQRNKGNFPGRFSGRQFSNSRSEMNVSTLELGDSALYLCASSLEGSESSYEQYFGPGTRLTVT.